What follows are 20 T cell receptor beta chains derived from one specimen sequenced in a study of T cell clonality in common variable immunodeficiency. Study-wide results and limits: Fewer deletions and N-nucleotide insertions were reportedly seen in common variable immunodeficiency TCR beta sequences.

Their antigens remain unidentified. Libraries were prepared by immunoSEQ multiplex PCR; TCRdb keeps only in-frame clonotypes and omits some of them. The repertoire consists of some 25,000 clones, none detected only once. Sequenced sample: peripheral blood mononuclear cells. Receptor source: a human donor with common variable immunodeficiency.

By frequency in the sample, this clone is medium-sized (0.01 to 0.1%). The CDR3 end falls 3 residues outside the read, so it is completed with the germline J gene. V is TRBV29-1 and J is TRBJ2-3, with 7 positions matching TRBD2. The J segment lost 0 bases and the V segment lost 3 bases, leaving 6 bases of the junction unmatched. The CDR3 has 15 residues. Looked up from germline, CDR1 is SQVTM and CDR2 is ANQGSEA. CDR3 DNA (partial): TGCAGCGTTGAGCGGGCGGGGGATAGCACAGATACG. This encodes CSVERAGDSTDT. The CDR3 reads in full as CSVERAGDSTDTQYF.

At least ten counts were recorded for this clone. The CDR3 end lies 3 residues beyond the end of the read and is filled in from the germline J gene. The V and J genes are TRBV2 and TRBJ2-2, with 7 positions matching TRBD2. The CDR3 totals 12 residues. CDR1 and CDR2 from the germline V gene are SNHLY and FYNNEI. With 8 bases clipped from V and 5 bases from J, the junction kept 2 bases outside the gene matches. CDR3 DNA, as far as it was read: TGTGCCAGCTGGGGGGGGACCGGGGAG. As protein: CASWGGTGE. The full CDR3 reads CASWGGTGELFF.

This clone has at least ten counts. Read coverage stops 3 residues before the CDR3 terminus; the germline J gene supplies the remainder. The chain uses TRBV19 and TRBJ2-5, with 9 bases aligning to TRBD1. Germline CDR1 reads LNHDA; CDR2 reads SQIVND (reference sequence). The junction had 13 bases not matched to a gene; V was cut back by 5 bases and J by 0 bases. The CDR3 totals 18 residues. CDR3 protein: CASSRGGTGILYQETQYF. The covered CDR3 bases are TGTGCCAGTAGTCGAGGCGGGACAGGGATTTTGTACCAAGAGACC.

This clone occurred many times. The CDR3 extends 3 residues past the end of the read, so its final part is completed from the germline J gene. The rearrangement joins TRBV20-1 to TRBJ1-1, with 7 bases identical to TRBD1. The germline V gene has CDR1 DFQATT and CDR2 SNEGSKA (reference sequence). Losses at the gene ends were 5 bases for V and 5 bases for J; bases not matched to a gene: 8. The CDR3 totals 13 residues. Here the CDR3 reads CSAYTGATTEAFF. CDR3 DNA (partial): TGCAGTGCTTACACAGGGGCCACGACTGAA.

This clone was counted between two and nine times. The CDR3 is cut off 3 residues early in the read; its end comes from the germline J gene. The V gene is TRBV11-2, the J gene TRBJ2-5, with TRBD1 identical over 9 bases. The length of the CDR3 is 15 residues. Germline-derived CDR1 and CDR2 are SGHAT and FQNNGV. The ends lost 3 bases at V and 0 bases at J; junction bases unmatched: 2. The DNA read from the CDR3 is TGTGCCAGCAGCTTGACAGGGGGGGACCAAGAGACC. Protein: CASSLTGGDQET. In full, the CDR3 is CASSLTGGDQETQYF.

This clone was found many times. The read finishes 3 residues shy of the CDR3 end, and the germline J gene is used to complete it. The J gene is TRBJ2-3, the V gene TRBV19, with 7 bases lining up with TRBD2. CDR3 size: 17 residues. In germline, CDR1 is LNHDA, CDR2 SQIVND (reference sequence). V shed 3 bases and J 5 bases; nucleotides not matched to a gene: 14. This CDR3 is CASSMGGFAGAEDTQYF. Incomplete CDR3 DNA: TGTGCCAGTAGTATGGGTGGTTTCGCGGGAGCGGAAGATACG.

There are many counts of this clone. The read finishes 3 residues shy of the CDR3 end, and the germline J gene is used to complete it. The chain recombines TRBV11-2 with TRBJ1-3; D is undetermined. This CDR3 spans 15 amino acids. V dropped 8 bases and J dropped 0 bases, with 14 bases sitting between them. Germline V gene data show CDR1 as SGHAT and CDR2 as FQNNGV. CDR3 bases read: TGTGCCAGCGGGCTAACGGCATACTCTGGAAACACC. Encoded protein: CASGLTAYSGNT. The entire CDR3 sequence reads CASGLTAYSGNTIYF.

This clone was recorded many times. The read halts 3 residues ahead of the CDR3 end, with the missing end drawn from the germline J gene. The J gene is TRBJ2-5, the V gene TRBV18, with 8 bases fitting TRBD1. Per the germline V gene, CDR1 is KGHSH and CDR2 is LQKENI. The ends lost 0 bases at V and 2 bases at J; junction bases unmatched: 2. CDR3 length: 15 amino acids. CDR3 loop: CASSPPTGAQETQYF. The sequenced CDR3 bases are TGTGCCAGCTCACCACCGACAGGGGCACAAGAGACC.

In its sample, this clone was seen many times. The CDR3 end is not reached by the read, which stops 3 residues before it; the germline J gene fills it in. V and J are TRBV29-1 and TRBJ2-2; 9 bases are shared with TRBD2. With V trimmed by 3 bases and J by 7 bases, 6 bases remained unmatched. The CDR3 is 14 residues long. Per the germline V gene, CDR1 is SQVTM and CDR2 is ANQGSEA. The sequenced CDR3 bases are TGCAGCGTTGAGGTAGCGGGAGTCGGCGGGGAG. Protein product: CSVEVAGVGGE. The whole CDR3 is CSVEVAGVGGELFF.

To note about this clone: Sequencing ends 3 residues short of the CDR3 end; the germline J gene provides the rest. This sequence joins TRBV5-4 and TRBJ2-7; D might be TRBD1 (6 bases). Per the germline V gene, CDR1 is SGHNT and CDR2 is YYREEE (reference sequence). With 0 bases removed from V and 0 bases from J, the gap between germline ends came to 10 bases. The CDR3 covers 15 residues. The CDR3 is CASSLGQGNSYEQYF. The sequenced part of the CDR3 DNA is TGTGCCAGCAGCTTGGGGCAGGGGAACTCCTACGAG.

Only a few counts were recorded for this clone. This CDR3 reads CASSRQGGDTQYF. The CDR3 DNA, read in part, is TGCGCCAGCAGCCGACAGGGCGGGGATACG. This chain links TRBV5-1 with TRBJ2-3, with 7 bases fitting TRBD1. Read coverage stops 3 residues before the CDR3 terminus; the germline J gene supplies the remainder. Germline CDR1 SGHRS, CDR2 YFSETQ. This CDR3 region has 13 residues. V was clipped by 4 bases and J by 6 bases; unmatched bases: 5.

This clone showed up just a few times. The read stops 3 residues short of the end of the CDR3; the missing end is completed from the germline J gene. This chain links TRBV6-2 or TRBV6-3 with TRBJ1-3; maybe TRBD1 (6 bases). Between the trimmed V and J ends, which lost 4 bases and 3 bases, there was a span of 16 bases. Germline values: CDR1 MNHEY, CDR2 SVGEGT. The CDR3 length is 16 residues. Incomplete CDR3 DNA: TGTGCCAGCAGTTCGGGACACTCTACAAGTGGAAACACC. Protein product: CASSSGHSTSGNT. The whole CDR3 sequence is CASSSGHSTSGNTIYF.

Notes on this clone: The CDR3 end is not reached by the read, which stops 3 residues before it; the germline J gene fills it in. The V and J genes are TRBV7-2 and TRBJ2-2; D is undetermined. Trimming stripped 5 bases from V and 1 base from J, with 11 bases between. CDR3 length: 15 residues. Germline V gene lookup returns CDR1 SGHTA and CDR2 FQGNSA. The covered CDR3 bases are TGTGCCAGCAGCCTCCCTAAACTGAACACCGGGGAG. Protein sequence: CASSLPKLNTGE. The whole CDR3 sequence is CASSLPKLNTGELFF.

In its sample, this clone was seen many times. The CDR3 extends 3 residues past the end of the read, so its final part is completed from the germline J gene. The chain is built from TRBV7-9 and TRBJ2-3; D is undetermined. This CDR3 is built from 15 residues. V was trimmed by 5 bases and J by 2 bases, leaving 14 bases between them. Germline V gene sequence: CDR1 SEHNR, CDR2 FQNEAQ (reference sequence). CDR3 in amino acids: CASSQRSALTDTQYF. The CDR3 DNA, read in part, is TGTGCCAGCAGCCAACGGAGCGCCCTCACAGATACG.

Ten or more counts support this clone. The read comes to an end 3 residues before the CDR3 does, leaving the germline J gene to fill in the end. J is TRBJ2-3 and V is TRBV7-8, with no clear D. Per germline, CDR1 SGHVS and CDR2 FQNEAQ. This CDR3 is 14 amino acids long. V was cut by 2 bases and J by 1 base, with 7 bases left in between. The sequenced part of the CDR3 DNA is TGTGCCAGCAGCTTAAGAACAGGCACAGATACG. It translates to CASSLRTGTDT. The CDR3 in its entirety is CASSLRTGTDTQYF.

This clone was counted ten times or more. The read stops 3 residues short of the end of the CDR3; the missing end is completed from the germline J gene. V is TRBV5-4 and J is TRBJ1-1, with 7 bases that match TRBD1. J lost 4 bases, V lost 6 bases, and 12 bases had no gene match. The CDR3 sequence is 15 residues long. Germline V gene sequence: CDR1 SGHNT, CDR2 YYREEE (reference sequence). The part of the CDR3 DNA that was read is TGTGCCAGCAACTCCCTGGAGGGGGCCTCCACTGAA. Translating gives CASNSLEGASTE. The full-length CDR3 reads as CASNSLEGASTEAFF.

This clone was seen ten or more times. The CDR3 DNA, read in part, is TGTGCCAGCAGTGACTATGAG. It yields the protein CASSDYE. The full CDR3 sequence reads CASSDYEQFF. The V gene is TRBV2, the J gene TRBJ2-1; D is unresolved. The read stops 3 residues short of the end of the CDR3; the missing end is completed from the germline J gene. Trimming shortened V by 3 bases and J by 8 bases, and 2 bases separated the two germline ends. The CDR3 has 10 residues. Germline-derived CDR1 and CDR2 are SNHLY and FYNNEI.

This clone was observed a handful of times. The CDR3 is cut off 3 residues early in the read; its end comes from the germline J gene. The rearrangement uses TRBV19 and TRBJ1-6; D is undetermined. The CDR3 runs to 16 residues. The V and J ends lost 9 bases and 3 bases respectively, with 18 bases between them. Germline lookup yields CDR1 LNHDA and CDR2 SQIVND (reference sequence). The sequenced CDR3 bases are TGTGCCAGCCGCTCCCAGTATTCGAACTATAATTCACCC. Protein: CASRSQYSNYNSP. The whole CDR3 reads CASRSQYSNYNSPLHF.

This clone was counted at least ten times. The CDR3 end falls 3 residues outside the read, so it is completed with the germline J gene. The V call is TRBV23-1, the J call TRBJ2-4; 14 bases fit TRBD2. TRBV23-1 is an ORF; its function is uncertain. The ends lost 1 base at V and 0 bases at J; junction bases unmatched: 14. This CDR3 has 22 residues. The covered CDR3 bases are TGCGCCAGCAGTCAATGGGGACTAGCGGGAGCCCAGAGGGAAGGAGCCAAAAACATT. This codes for CASSQWGLAGAQREGAKNI. The whole CDR3 reads CASSQWGLAGAQREGAKNIQYF.

This clone was recorded a few times. The sequence runs out 3 residues before the end of the CDR3; the remainder is reconstructed from the germline J gene. The chain joins TRBV20-1 to TRBJ2-1; 11 bases line up with TRBD2. The V gene end was trimmed by 2 bases and the J gene end by 4 bases; junction bases not matched to a gene: 4. The CDR3 has 15 residues. Germline V lookup: CDR1 DFQATT, CDR2 SNEGSKA (reference sequence). The CDR3 region is CSARRGTSGYNEQFF. The part of the CDR3 DNA that was read is TGCAGTGCTAGAAGGGGGACTAGCGGTTACAATGAG.